These T cell receptor beta chains were read from a single sample in a study of blood T cell repertoires in COVID-19. Only in-frame clones appear in the TCRdb table, and some are missing; sequencing was by immunoSEQ multiplex PCR. The table shows about 59,000 clones, with approximately 80% occurring only once. The sample consisted of peripheral blood. The receptors here all came from an elderly man with acute or convalescent COVID-19. Both conserved end residues are part of each CDR3.

V	CDR3
TRBV29-1	CSVEGSSGGAEYEQYF
TRBV27	CASSSLLPYNEKLFF
TRBV2	CASSSSSYEQYF
TRBV5-4	CASSSPRGQANTEAFF
TRBV11-2	CASSPGQGAGQPQHF
TRBV5-4	CASSPPLGGRGHGYTF
TRBV15	CATSKGGANSPLHF
TRBV10-3	CAISTGVNTEAFF
TRBV27	CASSFSPFDEQFF
TRBV30	CACHRGTGYTF
TRBV5-1	CASSLGAGQETQYF
TRBV11-3	CASSFRTSGRGQETQYF
TRBV25-1	CASSDWGGADNEQFF
TRBV4-1	CASSQQGRGTGELFF
TRBV5-4	CASSLGQGNGEQYF
TRBV6-4	CASSDSGQVGYTF
TRBV19	CASKDKSSYEQYF
TRBV11-3	CASSAGTEAFF
TRBV7-9	CASSLDRGEDTQYF
TRBV14	CASTPSGRAGETQYF
TRBV29-1	CSVPNTGELFF
TRBV5-6	CASSFSSGTYEQYF
TRBV11-3	CASTFSDTQYF
TRBV5-5	CASSLAGSTEAFF
TRBV5-1	CASSFEGYEQYF
TRBV5-1	CASSGPGLAFVEQYF